The 32 T cell receptor beta chains below all came from one sample that was sequenced in a study of T-cell reconstitution after alpha-beta-depleted transplantation in children. Unique molecular identifiers were used to barcode this TCRbeta library. One entry per CDR3 protein, called by TCRdb with MiXCR from the PCR reads. The table records under 60,000 distinct CDR3 sequences, under 6% of them present only once. The sample here was PBMCs, mostly from graft donor cells, taken 60 days after TCRalphabeta/CD19-depleted stem cell transplant. The source of these receptors is a female patient between 2 and 15 years old who had a stem cell transplant for aplastic anemia, so the T cells may come from the graft donor.

This clonotype was seen at least ten times. The rearrangement links TRBV12-3 or TRBV12-4 to TRBJ1-1; 7 bases agree with TRBD1. The CDR3 has 13 residues. J lost 1 base, V lost 5 bases, and 1 base had no gene match. CDR3 sequence: CASSRQGNTEAFF. The DNA of the CDR3 is TGTGCCAGCAGTCGACAGGGGAACACTGAAGCTTTCTTT.

This clonotype was counted a few times. J is TRBJ2-5 and V is TRBV5-1; perhaps TRBD2 as D (5 bases). The CDR3 spans 16 residues. Trimming removed 0 bases at V and 4 bases at J, with 16 bases between. Germline CDR1 reads SGHRS; CDR2 reads YFSETQ. The CDR3 DNA sequence: TGCGCCAGCAGCTTGGGAGGGTCTGGATTAGGAGAGACCCAGTACTTC. This translates into CASSLGGSGLGETQYF.

There are many counts of this clonotype. The chain combines TRBV29-1 with TRBJ2-5; D might be TRBD1 (6 bases). The CDR3 totals 13 residues. The V end was cut by 6 bases, the J end by 8 bases, with 19 bases between. Germline V gene lookup returns CDR1 SQVTM and CDR2 ANQGSEA. The chain's CDR3 is CSVQGTDRYTQYF. CDR3 DNA sequence: TGCAGCGTACAGGGTACCGACAGGTATACCCAGTACTTC.

This clonotype was counted ten times or more. The chain recombines TRBV7-9 with TRBJ2-3; TRBD2 is a possible D gene (5 bases). In germline, CDR1 is SEHNR, CDR2 FQNEAQ (reference sequence). Deletions cut 4 bases from V and 0 bases from J, with 14 bases between. The CDR3 has 16 amino acids. The CDR3 DNA reads as TGTGCCAGCAGCTCCTTAGAGGGCTATAGCACAGATACGCAGTATTTT. Protein: CASSSLEGYSTDTQYF.

This chain connects TRBV14 to TRBJ1-1; a weak D match, TRBD1 (6 bases). This CDR3 comprises 15 residues. CDR1 SGHDN and CDR2 FVKESK come from the germline V gene. V gave up 6 bases and J gave up 6 bases, with 20 bases separating them. CDR3 bases: TGTGCCAGCAGACCACGGGGGGCAGGTTGGGCTGAAGCTTTCTTT. The encoded protein is CASRPRGAGWAEAFF.

This sequence joins TRBV6-2 or TRBV6-3 and TRBJ2-1; D uncertain. Trimming cost V 6 bases and J 4 bases, with 10 bases left between them. The CDR3 totals 13 residues. The V gene's germline CDR1 is MNHEY and CDR2 SVGEGT. DNA for the CDR3: TGTGCCAGCAGCTCCTCCGGATACAATGAGCAGTTCTTC. Residues: CASSSSGYNEQFF.

This clonotype was counted many times. This sequence joins TRBV29-1 and TRBJ2-5, with D possibly matching TRBD1 (6 bases). With 4 bases removed from V and 4 bases from J, the gap between germline ends came to 10 bases. The CDR3 has 12 amino acids. Germline V CDR1 and CDR2: SQVTM, ANQGSEA. The CDR3: CSVGGGLETQYF. The CDR3 bases are TGCAGCGTTGGTGGGGGCTTAGAGACCCAGTACTTC.

This clonotype was observed at least ten times. V usage is TRBV18 and J usage is TRBJ2-5; TRBD1 might be the D (5 bases). CDR3 size: 14 residues. The germline CDR1 and CDR2 sequences are KGHSH and LQKENI. Trimming shortened V by 4 bases and J by 4 bases, and 13 bases separated the two germline ends. The CDR3 region is CASSQGIGAETQYF. Written as DNA, the CDR3 is TGTGCCAGCTCACAGGGAATTGGGGCAGAGACCCAGTACTTC.

There are many counts of this clonotype. The V call is TRBV7-7, the J call TRBJ2-5; TRBD1 matches at 8 bases. This CDR3 is 16 amino acids long. Germline trimming cut 5 bases from V and 1 base from J; bases unmatched to any gene: 9. Germline loops: CDR1 SSHAT, CDR2 FNYEAQ (reference sequence). The chain's CDR3 is CASSPTRDRIQETQYF. In DNA, the CDR3 is TGTGCCAGCAGCCCAACACGGGACAGGATCCAAGAGACCCAGTACTTC.

This clonotype was seen repeatedly, ten times or more. The chain carries TRBV20-1 and TRBJ2-3; 10 nucleotides align to TRBD1. Germline values: CDR1 DFQATT, CDR2 SNEGSKA (reference sequence). The CDR3 consists of 14 residues. The ends lost 4 bases at V and 2 bases at J; junction bases unmatched: 3. DNA for the CDR3: TGCAGTGCTACCCGACAGGGGGCCACAGATACGCAGTATTTT. Residues: CSATRQGATDTQYF.

This clonotype was observed at least ten times. The chain links TRBV12-3 or TRBV12-4 to TRBJ1-4, with 8 positions matching TRBD1. Trimming removed 5 bases from V and 6 bases from J; junction bases left unmatched: 8. The CDR3 is 15 residues long. The CDR3 is CASSQSGGLYEKLFF. The CDR3 nucleotides read TGTGCCAGCAGTCAGTCAGGGGGCTTATATGAAAAACTGTTTTTT.

This chain links TRBV30 with TRBJ1-1; no definite D call. The CDR3 is 11 residues long. With 3 bases removed from V and 2 bases from J, the gap between germline ends came to 4 bases. CDR1 is GTSNPN, CDR2 SVGIG, per germline (reference sequence). This CDR3 reads CAWRDNTEAFF. CDR3 sequence (DNA): TGTGCCTGGAGGGACAACACTGAAGCTTTCTTT.

This clonotype was recorded at least ten times. This chain uses TRBV3-1 with TRBJ2-7; 8 bases match TRBD2. This CDR3 region has 15 residues. V dropped 5 bases and J dropped 1; count of bases not matched to a gene: 7. Germline loops: CDR1 LGHDT, CDR2 YNNKEL (reference sequence). The CDR3 here is CASSSGLAVSYEQYF. The DNA for the CDR3 is TGTGCCAGCAGCTCTGGACTAGCCGTTTCCTACGAGCAGTACTTC.

The chain employs TRBV2 and TRBJ2-7; D gene ambiguous. CDR3 length equals 13 residues. Trimming took 7 bases from V and 2 from J, leaving 12 bases between them. Germline lookup yields CDR1 SNHLY and CDR2 FYNNEI. This CDR3 reads CASMSFSTYEQYF. The CDR3, as DNA: TGTGCCAGCATGAGCTTCTCTACCTACGAGCAGTACTTC.

By share, this clonotype counts as medium-sized. The chain carries TRBV12-3 or TRBV12-4 and TRBJ2-7, with TRBD1 as a possible D gene (5 bases). The CDR3 extends over 14 amino acids. V lost 8 bases and J 4 bases, leaving 18 bases between the germline ends. The CDR3 loop reads CASRSQGSQYEQYF. Written as DNA, the CDR3 is TGTGCCAGCCGTAGTCAGGGATCTCAATACGAGCAGTACTTC.

The V and J genes are TRBV5-1 and TRBJ2-7; no clear D gene. Per the germline V gene, CDR1 is SGHRS and CDR2 is YFSETQ. Trimming stripped 0 bases from V and 2 bases from J, with 12 bases between. This CDR3 has 15 amino acids. CDR3 loop: CASSLGAPGAYEQYF. The CDR3 nucleotides are TGCGCCAGCAGCTTGGGCGCACCGGGTGCCTACGAGCAGTACTTC.

About this clonotype itself: With a much larger clone just one base away, this may be a read error. The chain couples TRBV5-1 to TRBJ2-1, with 14 bases that match TRBD2. With V trimmed by 0 bases and J by 4 bases, 0 bases remained unmatched. This CDR3 spans 16 amino acids. Germline CDR1 and CDR2: SGHRS and YFSETQ. Here the CDR3 reads CASSLGTSGGYNEQFF. In DNA form, the CDR3 reads TGCGCCAGCAGCTTGGGGACTAGCGGGGGGTACAATGAGCAGTTCTTC.

This clonotype has a count of ten or more. The chain carries TRBV20-1 and TRBJ1-1, with TRBD1 as a possible D gene (6 bases). Germline assignment: CDR1 DFQATT and CDR2 SNEGSKA (reference sequence). This CDR3 spans 15 amino acids. The V end was cut by 7 bases, the J end by 2 bases, with 20 bases between. The CDR3, as DNA: TGCAGTGTTCCTCAGCGGACAGCTGTCAACACTGAAGCTTTCTTT. This sequence encodes CSVPQRTAVNTEAFF.

This sequence joins TRBV27 and TRBJ1-1; D remains ambiguous. This CDR3 has 13 amino acids. V was shortened by 8 bases and J by 4 bases, with 14 bases between the two germline ends. CDR1 MNHEY and CDR2 SMNVEV come from the germline V gene (reference sequence). The CDR3, as DNA: TGTGCCAGCTCGCCGGTCGTCGGCACTGAAGCTTTCTTT. Amino acids: CASSPVVGTEAFF.

This clonotype was recorded many times. The chain has TRBV7-9 and TRBJ2-2; the D is unclear. Trimming took 4 bases from V and 7 from J, leaving 10 bases between them. CDR3 length: 13 amino acids. The V gene's germline CDR1 is SEHNR and CDR2 FQNEAQ (reference sequence). This CDR3 is CASSSTAIGELFF. In nucleotides, the CDR3 is TGTGCCAGCAGCTCAACAGCCATCGGGGAGCTGTTTTTT.

There are many counts of this clonotype. CDR3 DNA: TGTGCCAGCAGCCCCGACCGGGCGGTGGTCCTAGCGGGAGAAACCGGGGAGCTGTTTTTT. Protein: CASSPDRAVVLAGETGELFF. J is TRBJ2-2 and V is TRBV5-6; 10 bases are a match to TRBD2. The CDR3 is 20 residues long. Looked up from germline, CDR1 is SGHDT and CDR2 is YYEEEE. The junction had 20 bases not matched to a gene; V was cut back by 4 bases and J by 5 bases.

This clonotype has ten or more counts. The chain combines TRBV20-1 with TRBJ2-1; weak D call: TRBD1 (6 bases). CDR1 and CDR2 (germline): DFQATT, SNEGSKA (reference sequence). V was cut by 4 bases and J by 4 bases, with 14 bases left in between. This CDR3 contains 14 residues. The DNA for the CDR3 is TGCAGTGCTACCCCGGGGACAAATTACAATGAGCAGTTCTTC. Residues: CSATPGTNYNEQFF.

The chain has TRBV18 and TRBJ2-7; weak D call: TRBD2 (5 bases). Germline V gene data show CDR1 as KGHSH and CDR2 as LQKENI. This CDR3 is 15 amino acids long. Trimming removed 5 bases at V and 3 bases at J, with 17 bases between. The CDR3 here is CASSTPCGSLYEQYF. DNA for the CDR3: TGTGCCAGCTCAACGCCCTGCGGGTCACTCTACGAGCAGTACTTC.

This chain uses TRBV5-1 with TRBJ2-5, with 10 bases identical to TRBD1. Germline values: CDR1 SGHRS, CDR2 YFSETQ. This CDR3 region has 14 residues. With 6 bases clipped from V and 8 bases from J, the junction kept 10 bases outside the gene matches. Here the CDR3 DNA reads TGCGCCAGCACCCCCGGGACAGGGGCCCATACCCAGTACTTC. Protein: CASTPGTGAHTQYF.

This clonotype appeared many times. The chain recombines TRBV30 with TRBJ2-2; 9 bases fit TRBD2. The V gene's germline CDR1 is GTSNPN and CDR2 SVGIG (reference sequence). This CDR3 is built from 15 residues. The V and J ends lost 2 bases and 3 bases, in that order; junction bases with no gene match: 4. Written as DNA, the CDR3 is TGTGCCTGGAGTAGCGGGGGGACTTACACCGGGGAGCTGTTTTTT. Translating gives CAWSSGGTYTGELFF.

This clonotype was recorded at least ten times. The chain links TRBV2 to TRBJ1-5; D is perhaps TRBD1 (5 bases). The germline V gene has CDR1 SNHLY and CDR2 FYNNEI. CDR3 length equals 14 residues. Trimming stripped 6 bases from V and 7 bases from J, with 16 bases between. In DNA form, the CDR3 reads TGTGCCAGCAGCGCCCCCCCCAGGGAGCAGCCCCAGCATTTT. It encodes CASSAPPREQPQHF.

The chain couples TRBV7-3 to TRBJ2-7; 11 nucleotides align to TRBD2. The germline V gene has CDR1 SGHTA and CDR2 FQGTGA. V was pared by 5 bases and J by 6 bases, with 3 bases of the junction left unmatched. The CDR3 has 13 amino acids. The CDR3 loop reads CASSPTSGAEQYF. The DNA for the CDR3 is TGTGCCAGCAGCCCGACTAGCGGGGCCGAGCAGTACTTC.

V is TRBV5-1 and J is TRBJ1-1; D might be TRBD1 (6 bases). V was pared by 4 bases and J by 4 bases, with 11 bases between. Germline V CDR1 and CDR2: SGHRS, YFSETQ. This CDR3 is built from 13 residues. CDR3 loop: CASSLNRVTEAFF. For the CDR3, the DNA is TGCGCCAGCAGCCTGAACAGGGTCACTGAAGCTTTCTTT.

The sample holds a few counts of this clonotype. The rearrangement links TRBV5-1 to TRBJ2-3; D possibly corresponds to TRBD1 (6 bases). Germline-derived CDR1 and CDR2 are SGHRS and YFSETQ. This CDR3 has 16 amino acids. The V gene lost 5 bases and the J gene lost 2 bases, with 18 bases spanning the gap. The CDR3, as DNA: TGCGCCAGCAGAAAAAACGGACAGACCTACACAGATACGCAGTATTTT. As protein: CASRKNGQTYTDTQYF.

At least ten counts were recorded for this clonotype. The junction departs from the called germline gene at one end, perhaps through a read error. The DNA of the CDR3 is TGTGCCAGCACTGAACAGGGATTGGTTTCACCCCTCCACTTT. Amino acid sequence: CASTEQGLVSPLHF. The chain couples TRBV2 to TRBJ1-6; possible D gene TRBD1, 6 bases. This CDR3 has 14 amino acids. Germline V CDR1 and CDR2: SNHLY, FYNNEI.

This clonotype was detected ten times or more. The chain uses TRBV12-3 or TRBV12-4 and TRBJ2-5, with 10 nucleotides matching TRBD1. The J segment lost 5 bases and the V segment lost 4 bases, leaving 13 bases of the junction unmatched. The CDR3 runs 17 residues. CDR3 coding DNA: TGTGCCAGCAGTTCCCCCTTCGGGGACAGGGGAAAGGAGACCCAGTACTTC. Encoded protein: CASSSPFGDRGKETQYF.

This clonotype was recorded at least ten times. The chain uses TRBV5-1 and TRBJ2-1; 7 nucleotides match TRBD1. CDR3 length: 18 residues. Germline V CDR1 and CDR2: SGHRS, YFSETQ. The junction had 18 bases not matched to a gene; V was cut back by 5 bases and J by 4 bases. As DNA, the CDR3 is TGCGCCAGCAGTGAGACAGGGCCACCCACCACCTTATACAATGAGCAGTTCTTC. Its translation: CASSETGPPTTLYNEQFF.